This TCR beta chain was identified in a study of cytomegalovirus exposure and HLA in healthy donors. Overall study results and limits: The listing of 150 or so TCR beta chains classed them as cytomegalovirus-associated. CMV serostatus was the only recorded immune exposure for donors.

PCR amplification relied on 60 Vbeta primers (plus 13 Jbeta primers). Method: immunoSEQ multiplex PCR; TCRdb's copy keeps in-frame clones and lacks some. The sample has roughly 150,000 clones, 73% seen once. At sampling all donors were nominally healthy, likely with unrecorded immune exposures. With respect to this clone: Its antigen is currently unknown.

This TCR was sampled from a woman younger than 35 in good health and CMV-seropositive. Sequences were obtained from PBMCs.

This chain's CDR3 is CATSSTTGVNYGYTF. The CDR3 nucleotides are TGTGCCACCAGCTCTACGACAGGAGTAAATTATGGCTACACCTTC. The gene calls are TRBV15 and TRBJ1-2; D may be TRBD1 (6 bases). CDR3 length: 15 amino acids. V was pared by 5 bases and J by 5 bases, with 18 bases between. From germline, CDR1 is LNHNV and CDR2 YYDKDF (reference sequence).